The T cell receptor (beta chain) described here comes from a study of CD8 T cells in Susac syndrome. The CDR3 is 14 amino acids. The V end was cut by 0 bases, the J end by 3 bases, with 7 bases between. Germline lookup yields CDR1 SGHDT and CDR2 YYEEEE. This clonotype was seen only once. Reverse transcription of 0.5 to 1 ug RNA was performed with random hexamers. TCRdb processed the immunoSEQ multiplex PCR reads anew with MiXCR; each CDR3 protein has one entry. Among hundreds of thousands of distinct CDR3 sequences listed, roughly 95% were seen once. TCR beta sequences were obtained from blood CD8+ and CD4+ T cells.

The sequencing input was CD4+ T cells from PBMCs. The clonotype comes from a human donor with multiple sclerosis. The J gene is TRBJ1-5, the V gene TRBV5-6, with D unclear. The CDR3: CASSLGKNNQPQHF. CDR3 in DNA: TGTGCCAGCAGCTTGGGCAAAAACAATCAGCCCCAGCATTTT.